This T cell receptor (beta chain) was recorded in a study of blood T cell repertoires in COVID-19. Study as a whole: COVID-19 samples from acute and convalescent phases originated in the United States, Italy and Spain. Nucleic acid was either cDNA or gDNA, and it came from T cells, B-cell-depleted T cells, or PBMCs.

As handled by the study authors: Researchers report that nucleated cell counts were estimated from reference gene primer amplification. The assay was immunoSEQ multiplex PCR, and TCRdb's table has in-frame clones only and misses some. Clonal size and the V and J genes are those of that table, whereas D and trimming came from the DNA. The sample lists fewer than 350,000 clones, about 76% occurring once. Deletions cut 1 base from V and 1 base from J, with 10 bases between. Germline V lookup: CDR1 MGHRA, CDR2 YSYEKL. CDR3 size: 15 residues. This sequence was found in an older woman with active or convalescent COVID-19. The source material was peripheral blood. The genes are TRBV4-1 and TRBJ2-5, with a possible D match to TRBD1 (5 bases). CDR3: CASSQGPGLQETQYF. The CDR3 DNA reads TGCGCCAGCAGCCAAGGCCCAGGGCTCCAAGAGACCCAGTACTTC.